The 22 T cell receptor beta chains below were found in one sample sequenced in a study of shared clonotypes between healthy human individuals. Only in-frame clones appear in the TCRdb table, and some are missing; sequencing was by immunoSEQ multiplex PCR. The table lists roughly 700,000 clones, about 74% of them singletons. Sequencing used memory CD4+ T cells sorted from blood. Subset given: CD45RA-negative fraction. The source is a woman aged 25-40 years in good health.

This chain joins TRBV15 and TRBJ1-2; 7 nucleotides line up with TRBD1. V gave up 5 bases and J gave up 6 bases; unmatched junction bases: 21. Per germline, CDR1 LNHNV and CDR2 YYDKDF (reference sequence). The CDR3 totals 18 residues. This CDR3 is CATSSSPGRQGWLDGYTF. The CDR3, as DNA: TGTGCCACCAGCTCTTCCCCGGGGAGACAGGGCTGGCTTGATGGCTACACCTTC.

This chain links TRBV4-1 with TRBJ1-5; D gene ambiguous. Germline V gives CDR1 MGHRA, CDR2 YSYEKL. This CDR3 has 16 residues. V lost 2 bases to trimming and J lost 10 bases, with 21 bases between them. CDR3: CASSQRKESERQPQHF. CDR3 DNA: TGCGCCAGCAGCCAAAGAAAGGAGTCAGAGCGTCAACCCCAGCATTTT.

The chain couples TRBV5-1 to TRBJ1-1; a possible D gene is TRBD1 (6 bases). The CDR3 covers 14 residues. V was trimmed by 3 bases and J by 0 bases, leaving 9 bases between them. Germline assignment: CDR1 SGHRS and CDR2 YFSETQ. This chain's CDR3 is CASSSTGLNTEAFF. DNA for the CDR3: TGCGCCAGCAGCTCAACAGGGTTGAACACTGAAGCTTTCTTT.

The CDR3 loop is CASSDRDSGKSALNTQYF. DNA for the CDR3: TGTGCCAGCAGCGACCGGGACTCAGGGAAGTCGGCTTTGAATACGCAGTATTTT. J is TRBJ2-3 and V is TRBV28, with TRBD2 as a possible D gene (6 bases). Germline V gene sequence: CDR1 MDHEN, CDR2 SYDVKM. This CDR3 is 18 amino acids long. Trimming took 6 bases from V and 7 from J, leaving 29 bases between them.

Turning to this clone: Within the sample, other DNA sequences also encode this same CDR3. The CDR3 loop reads CASSPTNGNTIYF. The CDR3 nucleotides read TGTGCCAGCTCACCAACAAATGGAAACACCATATATTTT. The genes are TRBV18 and TRBJ1-3, with D hard to call. This CDR3 region has 13 residues. The germline V and J ends were trimmed by 2 bases and 3 bases, with 5 bases remaining between them. Germline CDR1 and CDR2: KGHSH and LQKENI.

This chain links TRBV5-6 with TRBJ1-2; no clear D. The CDR3 loop spans 13 amino acids. The V gene lost 0 bases and the J gene lost 4 bases, with 7 bases spanning the gap. Germline V gives CDR1 SGHDT, CDR2 YYEEEE. The CDR3 sequence is CASSLARLYGYTF. CDR3 sequence (DNA): TGTGCCAGCAGCTTGGCCCGGCTCTATGGCTACACCTTC.

The V call is TRBV28, the J call TRBJ2-1, with TRBD2 matching over 7 bases. CDR3 length: 15 amino acids. The trim removed 5 bases at V and 3 bases at J, leaving 7 bases unmatched. Per germline, CDR1 MDHEN and CDR2 SYDVKM. CDR3 amino acids: CASSKASGGYNEQFF. The CDR3 nucleotides are TGTGCCAGCAGTAAAGCTAGCGGAGGCTACAATGAGCAGTTCTTC.

V usage is TRBV29-1 and J usage is TRBJ2-1, with 14 bases lining up with TRBD2. The CDR3 contains 15 residues. After removal of 4 bases from V and 9 bases from J, the junction contained 8 bases not matched to a gene. Per the germline V gene, CDR1 is SQVTM and CDR2 is ANQGSEA. Here the CDR3 reads CSVGPGLAGEGEQFF. CDR3 DNA sequence: TGCAGCGTTGGACCGGGACTAGCGGGGGAGGGTGAGCAGTTCTTC.

This chain joins TRBV30 and TRBJ1-4, with D unresolved. V lost 3 bases to trimming and J lost 0 bases, with 14 bases between them. This CDR3 is built from 16 residues. Germline V gene lookup returns CDR1 GTSNPN and CDR2 SVGIG (reference sequence). The CDR3 protein is CAWRAIGYPTNEKLFF. The CDR3 DNA is TGTGCCTGGAGGGCCATCGGGTACCCAACTAATGAAAAACTGTTTTTT.

This chain joins TRBV15 and TRBJ2-2; D gene ambiguous. V was clipped by 0 bases and J by 5 bases, with 7 bases between them. From germline, CDR1 is LNHNV and CDR2 YYDKDF (reference sequence). This CDR3 region has 14 residues. The CDR3 DNA sequence: TGTGCCACCAGCAGAGATAGGACGACCGGGGAGCTGTTTTTT. Translating it yields CATSRDRTTGELFF.

This clone was counted once. The gene calls are TRBV5-1 and TRBJ2-1; D uncertain. The length of the CDR3 is 15 residues. Trimming stripped 0 bases from V and 1 base from J, with 8 bases between. Germline V CDR1 and CDR2: SGHRS, YFSETQ. CDR3: CASSLGGISYNEQFF. The CDR3 DNA follows: TGCGCCAGCAGCTTGGGTGGAATATCCTACAATGAGCAGTTCTTC.

The V gene is TRBV12-5, the J gene TRBJ2-1; D uncertain. The CDR3 has 11 residues. In germline, CDR1 is LGHNT, CDR2 FRNRAP. V was trimmed by 4 bases and J by 8 bases, leaving 6 bases between them. Here the CDR3 reads CASGYAHEQFF. CDR3 in DNA: TGTGCTAGTGGTTACGCGCATGAGCAGTTCTTC.

V and J are TRBV6-6 and TRBJ2-7; D possibly matches TRBD1 or TRBD2 (5 bases each). V was trimmed by 2 bases and J by 12 bases, leaving 11 bases between them. Germline assignment: CDR1 MNHNY and CDR2 SVGAGI (reference sequence). The CDR3 runs to 11 residues. Here the CDR3 reads CASSYDRDLYF. The CDR3 region has the DNA TGTGCCAGCAGTTACGATAGGGACCTGTACTTC.

V and J are TRBV11-2 and TRBJ2-7, with D unresolved. The V gene lost 3 bases and the J gene lost 0 bases, with 9 bases spanning the gap. This CDR3 has 14 residues. CDR1 is SGHAT, CDR2 FQNNGV, per germline. Here the CDR3 reads CASSFSSSSYEQYF. The CDR3, as DNA: TGTGCCAGCAGCTTTTCTTCCAGCTCCTACGAGCAGTACTTC.

Note on this clone: The sample carries other DNA sequences with the same CDR3. The chain joins TRBV25-1 to TRBJ2-7; 12 nucleotides align to TRBD2. The ends lost 4 bases at V and 4 bases at J; junction bases unmatched: 5. The CDR3 contains 15 residues. CDR1 MGHDK and CDR2 SYGVNS come from the germline V gene. The CDR3 DNA sequence: TGTGCCAGCAGTGGAGGGACTAGCGGGTTATACGAGCAGTACTTC. It is translated as CASSGGTSGLYEQYF.

The chain couples TRBV4-1 to TRBJ2-5; possible D gene TRBD1, 5 bases. The CDR3 has 15 amino acids. V was cut by 0 bases and J by 9 bases, with 17 bases left in between. Germline lookup yields CDR1 MGHRA and CDR2 YSYEKL. The CDR3 loop reads CASSQDRSGLIPQYF. CDR3 DNA: TGCGCCAGCAGCCAAGATAGGTCAGGGCTAATTCCCCAGTACTTC.

DNA for the CDR3: TGTGCCAGCAGTTACCAGGGATGGTCCTACGAGCAGTACTTC. Its translation: CASSYQGWSYEQYF. The V and J genes are TRBV5-6 and TRBJ2-7; maybe TRBD1 (5 bases). Trimming took off 5 bases at V and 1 base at J, with 13 bases between the two ends. Germline CDR1 SGHDT, CDR2 YYEEEE. This CDR3 region has 14 residues.

In the case of this clone: This specimen includes other DNA sequences encoding the same CDR3. This chain joins TRBV19 and TRBJ2-5; TRBD1 matches 7 bases. This CDR3 contains 16 residues. With V trimmed by 6 bases and J by 5 bases, 15 bases remained unmatched. Germline CDR1 LNHDA, CDR2 SQIVND (reference sequence). CDR3 loop: CASSSRTGEVLETQYF. The CDR3, as DNA: TGTGCCAGTAGCTCCCGGACAGGAGAGGTTTTGGAGACCCAGTACTTC.

This clone was recorded only once. V is TRBV4-1 and J is TRBJ2-1, with TRBD2 matching 7 bases. Germline V CDR1 and CDR2: MGHRA, YSYEKL. The CDR3 length is 17 residues. J gave up 6 bases and V 3 bases, and 14 bases lay outside the gene matches. The CDR3 DNA follows: TGCGCCAGCAGCCAGGAATTCTTTGGGGGGGGACTCAATGAGCAGTTCTTC. This sequence encodes CASSQEFFGGGLNEQFF.

This clone appeared a few times. The rearrangement joins TRBV2 to TRBJ2-2; TRBD2 aligns across 8 bases. Trimming took 3 bases from V and 6 from J; bases not matched to a gene: 3. The germline V gene has CDR1 SNHLY and CDR2 FYNNEI. There are 14 residues in the CDR3. CDR3 nucleotides: TGTGCCAGCAGTGACGGGAGGGCCTCCGGGGAGCTGTTTTTT. It specifies CASSDGRASGELFF.

The V and J genes are TRBV7-2 and TRBJ2-1, with no clear D. The CDR3 runs to 15 residues. The ends were cut back, 4 bases at V and 9 bases at J, with 19 bases in the middle. Germline CDR1 SGHTA, CDR2 FQGNSA. The CDR3 is CASSSSIGIRGEQFF. The DNA of the CDR3 is TGTGCCAGCAGCTCCTCGATTGGCATCCGTGGTGAGCAGTTCTTC.

V gene TRBV29-1 combines with J gene TRBJ2-7; no definite D call. CDR3 length equals 14 residues. The V end lost 7 bases, the J end lost 1 base, and 17 bases lay between the germline ends. Germline CDR1 reads SQVTM; CDR2 reads ANQGSEA. CDR3 DNA sequence: TGCAGCGCCATCCTTACACGGAAATCCTACGAGCAGTACTTC. Translated, it gives CSAILTRKSYEQYF.